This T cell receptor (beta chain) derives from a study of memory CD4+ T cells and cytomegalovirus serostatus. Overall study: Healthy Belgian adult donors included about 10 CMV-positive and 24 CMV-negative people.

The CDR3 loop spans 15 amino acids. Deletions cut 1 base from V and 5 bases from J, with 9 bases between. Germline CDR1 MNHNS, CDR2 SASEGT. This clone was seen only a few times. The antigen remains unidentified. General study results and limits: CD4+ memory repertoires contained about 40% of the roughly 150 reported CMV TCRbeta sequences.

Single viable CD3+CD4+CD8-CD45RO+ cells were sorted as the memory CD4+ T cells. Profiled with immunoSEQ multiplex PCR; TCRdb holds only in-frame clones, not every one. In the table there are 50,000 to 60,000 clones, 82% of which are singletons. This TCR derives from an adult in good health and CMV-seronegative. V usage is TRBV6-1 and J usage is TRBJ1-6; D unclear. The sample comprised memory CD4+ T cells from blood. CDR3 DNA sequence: TGTGCCAGCAGTGAAGATATCCGAGATAATTCACCCCTCCACTTT. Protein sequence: CASSEDIRDNSPLHF.